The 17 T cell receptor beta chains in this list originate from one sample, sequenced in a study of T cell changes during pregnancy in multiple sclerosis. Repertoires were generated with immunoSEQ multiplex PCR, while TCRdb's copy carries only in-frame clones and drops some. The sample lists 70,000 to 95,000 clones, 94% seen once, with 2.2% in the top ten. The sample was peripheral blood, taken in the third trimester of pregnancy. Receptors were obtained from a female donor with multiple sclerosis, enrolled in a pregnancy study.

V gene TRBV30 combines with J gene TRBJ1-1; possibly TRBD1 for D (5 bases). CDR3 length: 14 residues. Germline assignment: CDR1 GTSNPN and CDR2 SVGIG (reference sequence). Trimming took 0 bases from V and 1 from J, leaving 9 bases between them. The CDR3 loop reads CAWSVTTENTEAFF. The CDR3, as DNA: TGTGCCTGGAGTGTAACGACAGAGAACACTGAAGCTTTCTTT.

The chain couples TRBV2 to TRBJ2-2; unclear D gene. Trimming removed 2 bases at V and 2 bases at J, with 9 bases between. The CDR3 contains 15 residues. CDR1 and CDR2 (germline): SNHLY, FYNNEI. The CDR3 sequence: CASSEPGSNTGELFF. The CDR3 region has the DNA TGTGCCAGCAGTGAACCCGGGTCCAACACCGGGGAGCTGTTTTTT.

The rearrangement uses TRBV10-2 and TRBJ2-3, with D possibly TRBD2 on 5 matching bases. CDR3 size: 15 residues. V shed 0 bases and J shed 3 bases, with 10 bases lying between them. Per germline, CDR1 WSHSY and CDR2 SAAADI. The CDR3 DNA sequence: TGCGCCAGCAGTGAGTCGACTACTCCGACAGATACGCAGTATTTT. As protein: CASSESTTPTDTQYF.

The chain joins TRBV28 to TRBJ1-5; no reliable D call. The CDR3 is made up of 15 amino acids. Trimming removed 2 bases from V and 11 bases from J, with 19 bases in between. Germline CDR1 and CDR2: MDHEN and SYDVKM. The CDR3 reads CASSLGGSSRQAQHF. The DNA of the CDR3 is TGTGCCAGCAGTTTAGGCGGGTCGAGCAGGCAGGCCCAGCATTTT.

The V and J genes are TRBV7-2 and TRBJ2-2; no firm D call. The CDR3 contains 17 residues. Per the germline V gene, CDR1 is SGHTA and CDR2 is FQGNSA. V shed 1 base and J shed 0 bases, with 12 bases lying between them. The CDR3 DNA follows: TGTGCCAGCAGCTTAGTGCGGAGAAGAACGAACACCGGGGAGCTGTTTTTT. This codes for CASSLVRRRTNTGELFF.

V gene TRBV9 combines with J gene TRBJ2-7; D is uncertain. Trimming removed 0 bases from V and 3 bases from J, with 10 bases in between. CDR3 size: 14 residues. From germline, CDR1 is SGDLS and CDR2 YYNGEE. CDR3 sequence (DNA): TGTGCCAGCAGCGTAGGAGCCTCAATCTACGAGCAGTACTTC. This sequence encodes CASSVGASIYEQYF.

CDR3 amino acids: CASSAYTGANEQFF. DNA for the CDR3: TGTGCCAGCAGTGCGTACACTGGGGCAAATGAGCAGTTCTTC. The chain employs TRBV27 and TRBJ2-1, with D possibly matching TRBD1 (5 bases). Germline lookup yields CDR1 MNHEY and CDR2 SMNVEV (reference sequence). The CDR3 spans 14 residues. With 5 bases removed from V and 7 bases from J, the gap between germline ends came to 15 bases.

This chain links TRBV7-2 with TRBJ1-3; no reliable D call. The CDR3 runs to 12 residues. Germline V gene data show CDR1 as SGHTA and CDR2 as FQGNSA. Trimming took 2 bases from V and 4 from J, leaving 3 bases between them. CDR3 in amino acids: CASSLQGNTIYF. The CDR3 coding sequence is TGTGCCAGCAGCTTACAGGGAAACACCATATATTTT.

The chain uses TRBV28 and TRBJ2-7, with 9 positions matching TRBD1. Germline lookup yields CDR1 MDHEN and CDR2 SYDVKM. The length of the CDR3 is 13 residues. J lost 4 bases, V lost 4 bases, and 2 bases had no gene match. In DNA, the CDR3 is TGTGCCAGCAGTTACGGACAGGGGTACGAGCAGTACTTC. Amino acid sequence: CASSYGQGYEQYF.

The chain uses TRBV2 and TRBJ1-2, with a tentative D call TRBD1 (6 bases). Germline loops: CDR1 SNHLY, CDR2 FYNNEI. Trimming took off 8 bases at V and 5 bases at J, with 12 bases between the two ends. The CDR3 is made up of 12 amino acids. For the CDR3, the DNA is TGTGCCAGCGGAGGACAGACTTATGGCTACACCTTC. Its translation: CASGGQTYGYTF.

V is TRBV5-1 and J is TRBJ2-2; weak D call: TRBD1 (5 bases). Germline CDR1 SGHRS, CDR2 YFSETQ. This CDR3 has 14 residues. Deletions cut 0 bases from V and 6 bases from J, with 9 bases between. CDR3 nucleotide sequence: TGCGCCAGCAGCTTGGGACAGTCCGCCGGGGAGCTGTTTTTT. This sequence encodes CASSLGQSAGELFF.

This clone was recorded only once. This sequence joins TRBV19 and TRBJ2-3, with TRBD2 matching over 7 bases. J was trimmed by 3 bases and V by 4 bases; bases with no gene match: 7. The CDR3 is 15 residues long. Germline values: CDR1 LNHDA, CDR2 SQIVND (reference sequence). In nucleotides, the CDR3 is TGTGCCAGTAGTACGGGACTACGATTTACAGATACGCAGTATTTT. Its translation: CASSTGLRFTDTQYF.

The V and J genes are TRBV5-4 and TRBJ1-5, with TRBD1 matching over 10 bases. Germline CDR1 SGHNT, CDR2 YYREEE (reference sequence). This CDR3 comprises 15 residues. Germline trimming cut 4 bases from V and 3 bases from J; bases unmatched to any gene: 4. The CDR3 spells CASSPGTGVNQPQHF. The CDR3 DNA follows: TGTGCCAGCAGCCCCGGGACAGGGGTCAATCAGCCCCAGCATTTT.

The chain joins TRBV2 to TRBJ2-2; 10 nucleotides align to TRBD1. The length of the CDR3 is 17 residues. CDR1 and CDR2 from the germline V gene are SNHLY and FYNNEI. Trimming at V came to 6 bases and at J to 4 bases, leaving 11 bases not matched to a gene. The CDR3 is CASSQGQGGVFTGELFF. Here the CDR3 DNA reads TGTGCCAGCAGCCAAGGACAGGGGGGGGTCTTCACCGGGGAGCTGTTTTTT.

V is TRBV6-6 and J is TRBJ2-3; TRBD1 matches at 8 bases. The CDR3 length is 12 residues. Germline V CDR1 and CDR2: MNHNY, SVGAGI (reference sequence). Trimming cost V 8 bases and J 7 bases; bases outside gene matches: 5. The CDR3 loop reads CASVSGGNTQYF. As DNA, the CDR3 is TGTGCCAGCGTGTCAGGGGGCAATACGCAGTATTTT.

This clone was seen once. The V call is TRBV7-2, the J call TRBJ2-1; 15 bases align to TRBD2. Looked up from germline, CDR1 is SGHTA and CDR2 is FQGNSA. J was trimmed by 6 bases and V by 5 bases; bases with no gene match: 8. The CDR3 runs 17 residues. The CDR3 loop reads CASSQRTSGRGFNEQFF. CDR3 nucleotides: TGTGCCAGCAGCCAACGGACTAGCGGGAGGGGATTCAATGAGCAGTTCTTC.

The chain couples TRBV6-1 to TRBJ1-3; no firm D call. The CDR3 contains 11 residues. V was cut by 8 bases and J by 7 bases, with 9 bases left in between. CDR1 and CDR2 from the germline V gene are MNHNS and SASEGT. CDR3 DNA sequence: TGTGCCAGCGCGTACGGGAACACCATATATTTT. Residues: CASAYGNTIYF.